Listed below are T cell receptor beta chains from one sample, sequenced in a study of blood T cell repertoires in COVID-19. Profiling relied on immunoSEQ multiplex PCR, and the TCRdb table lists in-frame clones only, not all of them. This sample has 200,000 to 300,000 clones, with 89% found just once. Sequences were obtained from PBMCs or T cells enriched from blood (not recorded which). These receptors were obtained from a woman aged 30 to 39 with acute COVID-19. Both conserved end residues are trimmed from each CDR3.

j_gene,v_gene,len,CDR3aa
TRBJ2-2,TRBV19,12,ASSRQGDTGELF
TRBJ2-3,TRBV4-3,14,ASSQLASSGTDTQY
TRBJ2-7,TRBV30,13,AWSPSHRGLGEQY
TRBJ1-2,TRBV28,14,ASSLARGRVRYGYT
TRBJ1-3,TRBV5-4,16,ASSTFRDRVSSGNTIY
TRBJ2-3,TRBV27,14,ASSKQRGTGTDTQY
TRBJ1-2,TRBV5-1,13,ASSLNNPEDYGYT
TRBJ1-3,TRBV12-3/TRBV12-4,11,ASSPAGGNTIY
TRBJ2-3,TRBV15,11,ATSRDPRDTQY
TRBJ1-2,TRBV24-1,11,ATSGQGLDGYT
TRBJ1-2,TRBV6-2/TRBV6-3,9,ASSPGQKNT
TRBJ1-4,TRBV20-1,12,SASLVRESEKLF
TRBJ1-1,TRBV7-9,13,ASSRYRGDNTEAF
TRBJ2-7,TRBV9,13,ASSARQGVSGEQY
TRBJ1-3,TRBV5-5,14,ASSTRQGPSGNTIY